This is a list of T cell receptor beta chains from one sample in a study of vaccination and CD4 T cells after COVID-19. TCRdb ran MiXCR on the PCR reads and lists one entry per CDR3 protein. The sample records 8,000 to 10,000 distinct CDR3 sequences, more than 25% being singletons. For these TCRs, the target antigens are not known. The sequenced material came from CD4+ T cells from blood, cultured in vitro. These receptor sequences come from a human donor in good health. CDR3s include the opening cysteine and the closing phenylalanine or tryptophan. The D gene is left open where the match is weak. The size field is filled for only some rows; it gives once, few, many or a size class.

clone size: few; J gene: TRBJ1-3; D gene: .; V gene: TRBV6-1; CDR3 DNA: TGTGCCAGCAGACAGCCGTCTGGAAACACCATATATTTT; CDR3 protein: CASRQPSGNTIYF
clone size: .; J gene: TRBJ1-2; D gene: .; V gene: TRBV19; CDR3 DNA: TGTGCCAGTAGCCCCCAGAGGAGAGAGTATGGCTACACCTTC; CDR3 protein: CASSPQRREYGYTF
clone size: once; J gene: TRBJ1-5; D gene: TRBD1; V gene: TRBV30; CDR3 DNA: TGTGCCTGGAGTGTACGAGGCAGGGGGTATCAGCCCCAGCATTTT; CDR3 protein: CAWSVRGRGYQPQHF
clone size: .; J gene: TRBJ1-1; D gene: TRBD1; V gene: TRBV19; CDR3 DNA: TGTGCCAGTAGCCGGACAGGGGGCCGTGCGGGACCCATCGAAGCTTTCTTT; CDR3 protein: CASSRTGGRAGPIEAFF
clone size: .; J gene: TRBJ2-1; D gene: .; V gene: TRBV11-3; CDR3 DNA: TGTGCCAGCAGCCAGAGCGATAGTATTGCCGGTGAGCAGTTCTTC; CDR3 protein: CASSQSDSIAGEQFF
clone size: few; J gene: TRBJ1-1; D gene: .; V gene: TRBV29-1; CDR3 DNA: TGCAGCGTTACCCGTCGGGGCACTGAAGCTTTCTTT; CDR3 protein: CSVTRRGTEAFF
clone size: few; J gene: TRBJ2-7; D gene: TRBD1; V gene: TRBV7-6; CDR3 DNA: TGTGCCAGCAGCGGGCCCTTAGACGGGACAGGGAAAAACGAGCAGTACTTC; CDR3 protein: CASSGPLDGTGKNEQYF
clone size: .; J gene: TRBJ1-6; D gene: .; V gene: TRBV5-1; CDR3 DNA: TGCGCCAGCAGCTTGGAGGGACAAGATAATTCACCCCTCCACTTT; CDR3 protein: CASSLEGQDNSPLHF
clone size: few; J gene: TRBJ1-5; D gene: .; V gene: TRBV5-8; CDR3 DNA: TGTGCCAGCAGCCCCATCAACGGGGGAAATCTGCATTTT; CDR3 protein: CASSPINGGNLHF
clone size: .; J gene: TRBJ2-7; D gene: TRBD2; V gene: TRBV9; CDR3 DNA: TGTGCCAGCAGCGTAGGGTCCCCACTAGCGGGGGCCTACGAGCAGTACTTC; CDR3 protein: CASSVGSPLAGAYEQYF
clone size: few; J gene: TRBJ1-6; D gene: .; V gene: TRBV19; CDR3 DNA: TGTGCCAGTAGCTGGGGGGGTAGGGAAGGATCACCCCTCCACTTT; CDR3 protein: CASSWGGREGSPLHF
clone size: .; J gene: TRBJ1-1; D gene: .; V gene: TRBV7-9; CDR3 DNA: TGTGCCAGCAGCTGGGGGGAAACTGAAGCTTTCTTT; CDR3 protein: CASSWGETEAFF
clone size: .; J gene: TRBJ1-2; D gene: .; V gene: TRBV20-1; CDR3 DNA: TGCAGTGCTAGCTTAGGGTCGGGGGGCTACACCTTC; CDR3 protein: CSASLGSGGYTF
clone size: once; J gene: TRBJ1-6; D gene: .; V gene: TRBV20-1; CDR3 DNA: TGCAGTGCTAGTAGGGGAGGAAATTCACCCCTCCACTTT; CDR3 protein: CSASRGGNSPLHF
clone size: few; J gene: TRBJ1-2; D gene: .; V gene: TRBV6-5; CDR3 DNA: TGTGCCAGCAGTTATGGGGGGAACTATGGCTACACCTTC; CDR3 protein: CASSYGGNYGYTF
clone size: .; J gene: TRBJ2-3; D gene: TRBD1; V gene: TRBV5-4; CDR3 DNA: TGTGCCAGCAGCTTGCAGGGGGCAGATACGCAGTATTTT; CDR3 protein: CASSLQGADTQYF
clone size: .; J gene: TRBJ1-6; D gene: .; V gene: TRBV27; CDR3 DNA: TGTGCCAGCAGTTTGGGCAACCCCTGGGGGAGCTCCTATAATTCACCCCTCCACTTT; CDR3 protein: CASSLGNPWGSSYNSPLHF
clone size: few; J gene: TRBJ2-3; D gene: .; V gene: TRBV6-5; CDR3 DNA: TGTGCCAGCAGTTACCCGGAGGGAGATACGCAGTATTTT; CDR3 protein: CASSYPEGDTQYF
clone size: .; J gene: TRBJ1-1; D gene: TRBD1; V gene: TRBV28; CDR3 DNA: TGTGCCAGCAGTTGGGGGACAGTCGTAACCATGAACACTGAAGCTTTCTTT; CDR3 protein: CASSWGTVVTMNTEAFF
clone size: .; J gene: TRBJ2-3; D gene: .; V gene: TRBV19; CDR3 DNA: TGTGCCACAGGACGGGCCCACACAGATACGCAGTATTTT; CDR3 protein: CATGRAHTDTQYF